These 23 T cell receptor beta chains originate from one sample sequenced in a study of blood T cell repertoires in COVID-19. The repertoire was sequenced with immunoSEQ multiplex PCR; TCRdb's copy has only in-frame clones and lacks some. The sample has fewer than 200,000 clones, around 86% seen once; the top ten hold over 2%. Input material: peripheral blood. The receptor set was obtained from a woman older than 75 with COVID-19, enrolled during active disease.

For the CDR3, the DNA is TGTGCCAGCAGCCAAGCCAAGACAGGGGGCGCTGAAGCTTTCTTT. Translating it yields CASSQAKTGGAEAFF. The V call is TRBV3-1 (or the pseudogene TRBV3-2), the J call TRBJ1-1; 10 bases align to TRBD1. Germline values: CDR1 LGHDT, CDR2 YNNKEL (reference sequence). The J segment lost 6 bases and the V segment lost 1 base, leaving 5 bases of the junction unmatched. The CDR3 is 15 amino acids.

The CDR3 spells CASSQDSAYGYTF. CDR3 bases: TGTGCCAGCAGTCAAGACAGTGCCTATGGCTACACCTTC. The chain links TRBV28 to TRBJ1-2; D perhaps matches TRBD1 (5 bases). Deletions cut 5 bases from V and 4 bases from J, with 11 bases between. This CDR3 comprises 13 residues. Germline values: CDR1 MDHEN, CDR2 SYDVKM.

The gene calls are TRBV28 and TRBJ1-5; D is unclear. Germline assignment: CDR1 MDHEN and CDR2 SYDVKM. The CDR3 spans 14 residues. Deletions cut 3 bases from V and 1 base from J, with 7 bases between. The CDR3 nucleotides are TGTGCCAGCAGTTTTATACAGAGCAATCAGCCCCAGCATTTT. Protein sequence: CASSFIQSNQPQHF.

This chain connects TRBV7-8 to TRBJ2-3, with D possibly matching TRBD2 (5 bases). CDR3 size: 15 residues. V gave up 1 base and J gave up 0 bases, with 8 bases separating them. CDR1 and CDR2 from the germline V gene are SGHVS and FQNEAQ. The CDR3 loop is CASSLVPGSTDTQYF. The CDR3 nucleotides are TGTGCCAGCAGCTTAGTGCCGGGGAGCACAGATACGCAGTATTTT.

The genes are TRBV11-1 and TRBJ2-7; TRBD1 matches at 10 bases. The J segment lost 5 bases and the V segment lost 8 bases, leaving 6 bases of the junction unmatched. The germline V gene encodes CDR1 SGHAT and CDR2 FQDESV (reference sequence). This CDR3 has 13 amino acids. The CDR3 loop is CASRGQGVHEQYF. CDR3 nucleotide sequence: TGTGCCAGCCGCGGACAGGGGGTCCACGAGCAGTACTTC.

CDR3 DNA sequence: TGTGCCAGCATCCATCAGGGTGGCTACACCTTC. This sequence encodes CASIHQGGYTF. The rearrangement joins TRBV27 to TRBJ1-2; D may be TRBD1 (5 bases). V dropped 7 bases and J dropped 7 bases, with 10 bases sitting between them. The CDR3 loop spans 11 amino acids. Looked up from germline, CDR1 is MNHEY and CDR2 is SMNVEV (reference sequence).

J is TRBJ2-7 and V is TRBV10-3; the D gene is possibly TRBD1 (5 bases). V shed 7 bases and J shed 2 bases, with 27 bases lying between them. CDR1 ENHRY and CDR2 SYGVKD come from the germline V gene. The CDR3 runs 18 residues. The CDR3 DNA reads TGTGCCATCACCACGCCATACAGGATTGACACGGGCACCTACGAGCAGTACTTC. Its protein is CAITTPYRIDTGTYEQYF.

This sequence joins TRBV7-9 and TRBJ1-5; TRBD1 aligns across 7 bases. The CDR3 extends over 16 amino acids. Germline V gene data show CDR1 as SEHNR and CDR2 as FQNEAQ (reference sequence). The ends lost 1 base at V and 0 bases at J; junction bases unmatched: 3. CDR3 region: CASSLGQGASNQPQHF. The CDR3 nucleotides read TGTGCCAGCAGCTTAGGACAGGGCGCTAGCAATCAGCCCCAGCATTTT.

This chain uses TRBV28 with TRBJ2-1, with no clear D. CDR3 length equals 14 residues. Deletions cut 4 bases from V and 5 bases from J, with 12 bases between. Per the germline V gene, CDR1 is MDHEN and CDR2 is SYDVKM. CDR3 region: CASSYTTTNNEQFF. In nucleotides, the CDR3 is TGTGCCAGCAGTTACACAACAACCAACAATGAGCAGTTCTTC.

J is TRBJ2-1 and V is TRBV12-5; perhaps TRBD2 as D (5 bases). Between the trimmed V and J ends, which lost 6 bases and 1 base, there was a span of 10 bases. The V gene's germline CDR1 is LGHNT and CDR2 FRNRAP. There are 14 residues in the CDR3. The CDR3 spells CASGTDSSYNEQFF. In DNA, the CDR3 is TGTGCTAGTGGGACGGACTCGTCCTACAATGAGCAGTTCTTC.

The chain carries TRBV11-2 and TRBJ2-5, with 11 positions matching TRBD2. Unmatched junction bases numbered 1, after V lost 5 bases and J lost 5 bases. Germline-derived CDR1 and CDR2 are SGHAT and FQNNGV. The CDR3 contains 13 residues. In DNA, the CDR3 is TGTGCCAGCAGCCCTAGCGGGAGGGAGACCCAGTACTTC. Its translation: CASSPSGRETQYF.

The chain uses TRBV7-2 and TRBJ1-1, with D unresolved. The germline gives CDR1 SGHTA, CDR2 FQGNSA. With 5 bases removed from V and 6 bases from J, the gap between germline ends came to 10 bases. The CDR3 has 12 residues. DNA for the CDR3: TGTGCCAGCAGCCCCATTTTGTCTGAAGCTTTCTTT. Translating it yields CASSPILSEAFF.

The chain couples TRBV7-2 to TRBJ2-7, with a tentative D call TRBD2 (7 bases). Germline CDR1 SGHTA, CDR2 FQGNSA. This CDR3 has 15 amino acids. The V gene lost 4 bases and the J gene lost 4 bases, with 17 bases spanning the gap. The CDR3 DNA reads as TGTGCCAGCAGCTCCCTAGGGGGAGGGCCTTACGAGCAGTACTTC. Protein: CASSSLGGGPYEQYF.

This rearrangement joins TRBV27 to TRBJ1-5; a possible D gene is TRBD1 (6 bases). With 6 bases removed from V and 3 bases from J, the gap between germline ends came to 15 bases. CDR3 length: 15 amino acids. Germline V gene lookup returns CDR1 MNHEY and CDR2 SMNVEV (reference sequence). The CDR3 nucleotides are TGTGCCAGCAGCCCCGGACAGACATACAATCAGCCCCAGCATTTT. This translates into CASSPGQTYNQPQHF.

This clone has only a few counts. V gene TRBV7-3 combines with J gene TRBJ2-7, with a possible D match to TRBD1 (5 bases). The length of the CDR3 is 13 residues. From germline, CDR1 is SGHTA and CDR2 FQGTGA. The V gene lost 0 bases and the J gene lost 7 bases, with 10 bases spanning the gap. CDR3 protein: CASSLTTVGEQYF. The CDR3 DNA follows: TGTGCCAGCAGCTTAACGACAGTAGGAGAGCAGTACTTC.

The chain carries TRBV19 and TRBJ2-1, with 7 nucleotides matching TRBD1. Trimming at V came to 5 bases and at J to 7 bases, leaving 14 bases not matched to a gene. The germline V gene has CDR1 LNHDA and CDR2 SQIVND (reference sequence). There are 16 residues in the CDR3. The CDR3 loop reads CASSGYRDSLGNEQFF. CDR3 in DNA: TGTGCCAGTAGTGGGTACCGGGACAGTCTTGGTAATGAGCAGTTCTTC.

The chain has TRBV5-8 and TRBJ2-1; 10 nucleotides line up with TRBD2. This CDR3 is built from 16 residues. J was trimmed by 5 bases and V by 6 bases; bases with no gene match: 11. Germline CDR1 reads SGHTS; CDR2 reads YDEGEE. This CDR3 is CASTIFRTSGNNEQFF. The CDR3 region has the DNA TGTGCCAGCACCATATTTAGGACTAGCGGTAACAATGAGCAGTTCTTC. The variable domain in full, with the rest retrieved from reference TRBV5-8 and TRBJ2-1, is EAGVTQSPTHLIKTRGQQATLRCSPISGHTSVYWYQQALGLGLQFLLWYDEGEERNRGNFPPRFSGRQFPNYSSELNVNALELEDSALYLCASTIFRTSGNNEQFFGPGTRLTVL.

Concerning this clone itself: The sample carries other DNA sequences with the same CDR3. This chain joins TRBV2 and TRBJ1-5, with a possible D match to TRBD1 (5 bases). Germline-derived CDR1 and CDR2 are SNHLY and FYNNEI. V lost 4 bases to trimming and J lost 0 bases, with 7 bases between them. This CDR3 comprises 14 residues. CDR3 DNA sequence: TGTGCCAGCAGTGGCCAGGGTAGCAATCAGCCCCAGCATTTT. This codes for CASSGQGSNQPQHF.

The DNA for the CDR3 is TGTGCCAGTAGTAGGCGGGAGAAATCCGGGGAGCTGTTTTTT. Translation: CASSRREKSGELFF. The chain is built from TRBV19 and TRBJ2-2; 7 bases line up with TRBD2. With 4 bases clipped from V and 6 bases from J, the junction kept 5 bases outside the gene matches. The CDR3 runs to 14 residues. In germline, CDR1 is LNHDA, CDR2 SQIVND (reference sequence).

The CDR3: CASSIRSCGGWGDIQYF. The CDR3 DNA reads TGTGCCAGTAGTATTCGGAGTTGTGGGGGTTGGGGGGACATTCAGTACTTC. The chain uses TRBV19 and TRBJ2-4, with a weak D call TRBD2 (6 bases). The V end lost 3 bases, the J end lost 8 bases, and 23 bases lay between the germline ends. This CDR3 has 17 residues. Germline CDR1 is LNHDA and CDR2 is SQIVND (reference sequence).

The gene calls are TRBV9 and TRBJ2-7, with 10 bases aligning to TRBD1. Germline assignment: CDR1 SGDLS and CDR2 YYNGEE. The ends lost 2 bases at V and 2 bases at J; junction bases unmatched: 4. There are 15 residues in the CDR3. CDR3 region: CASSVGQGSPYEQYF. DNA for the CDR3: TGTGCCAGCAGCGTGGGACAGGGGTCCCCCTACGAGCAGTACTTC. Using reference TRBV9 and TRBJ2-7 for the parts outside the CDR3, the full variable domain is DSGVTQTPKHLITATGQRVTLRCSPRSGDLSVYWYQQSLDQGLQFLIQYYNGEERAKGNILERFSAQQFPDLHSELNLSSLELGDSALYFCASSVGQGSPYEQYFGPGTRLTVT.

The J gene is TRBJ2-5, the V gene TRBV7-9, with 10 nucleotides matching TRBD2. The CDR3 covers 16 residues. Unmatched junction bases numbered 11, after V lost 5 bases and J lost 5 bases. The germline CDR1 and CDR2 sequences are SEHNR and FQNEAQ (reference sequence). CDR3 nucleotides: TGTGCCAGCAGCAGACCAGCGGGAGGGTCACGGGAGACCCAGTACTTC. Translated: CASSRPAGGSRETQYF.

This rearrangement joins TRBV6-2 or TRBV6-3 to TRBJ1-4, with 8 bases lining up with TRBD1. V shed 5 bases and J 0 bases; nucleotides not matched to a gene: 8. CDR3 length: 17 amino acids. Germline CDR1 and CDR2: MNHEY and SVGEGT. Here the CDR3 reads CASSAPGQVATNEKLFF. The CDR3 bases are TGTGCCAGCAGTGCCCCGGGACAGGTCGCAACTAATGAAAAACTGTTTTTT.